These 11 T cell receptor beta chains came from one sample sequenced in a study of control samples from healthy donors and cancer patients. The repertoire was sequenced with immunoSEQ multiplex PCR; TCRdb's copy has only in-frame clones and lacks some. The table has approximately 60,000 clones, 75% to 85% seen once. Sequencing was performed on blood. Receptor source: a man in his forties or fifties in good health.

The rearrangement uses TRBV27 and TRBJ1-2, with unresolved D. Trimming stripped 4 bases from V and 8 bases from J, with 14 bases between. Germline V gene data show CDR1 as MNHEY and CDR2 as SMNVEV (reference sequence). The length of the CDR3 is 13 residues. The CDR3 protein is CASSSLVREGYTF. In DNA form, the CDR3 reads TGTGCCAGCAGTTCCCTTGTCCGAGAAGGCTACACCTTC.

The CDR3 is CASSVDLSTDTQYF. CDR3 nucleotides: TGTGCCAGCAGCGTTGATTTAAGCACAGATACGCAGTATTTT. This sequence joins TRBV9 and TRBJ2-3; D is undetermined. Trimming pared 2 bases from V and 0 bases from J, leaving 7 bases between. Germline-derived CDR1 and CDR2 are SGDLS and YYNGEE. The CDR3 is 14 residues long.

The CDR3: CASSVAAGSGEKLFF. In nucleotides, the CDR3 is TGTGCCAGCAGCGTAGCCGCGGGGTCTGGCGAAAAACTGTTTTTT. V gene TRBV9 combines with J gene TRBJ1-4; D not resolved. V was clipped by 0 bases and J by 8 bases, with 14 bases between them. Per the germline V gene, CDR1 is SGDLS and CDR2 is YYNGEE. The CDR3 sequence is 15 residues long.

The V gene is TRBV27, the J gene TRBJ1-5; 10 positions agree with TRBD1. CDR3 length: 15 amino acids. Looked up from germline, CDR1 is MNHEY and CDR2 is SMNVEV (reference sequence). V shed 7 bases, J shed 5 bases, and the junction held 8 bases outside the gene matches. CDR3 sequence reads: CASTLTGGRDQPQHF. CDR3 DNA: TGTGCCAGCACATTGACAGGGGGCAGGGATCAGCCCCAGCATTTT.

The rearrangement uses TRBV5-6 and TRBJ2-3, with D unresolved. Per germline, CDR1 SGHDT and CDR2 YYEEEE. V lost 7 bases and J lost 6, with 15 bases in between. The CDR3 covers 13 residues. As DNA, the CDR3 is TGTGCCAGCGGTTCGGTAGCACCCGATACGCAGTATTTT. Amino acid sequence: CASGSVAPDTQYF.

V is TRBV19 and J is TRBJ1-5, with D tentatively TRBD1 (6 bases). Germline V gives CDR1 LNHDA, CDR2 SQIVND (reference sequence). V lost 1 base, J lost 6 bases, and 7 bases lay in between. The CDR3 loop spans 13 amino acids. The CDR3 sequence: CASSIGRGQPQHF. In nucleotides, the CDR3 is TGTGCCAGTAGTATAGGCAGGGGTCAGCCCCAGCATTTT.

The chain combines TRBV7-2 with TRBJ2-1, with D hard to call. V was trimmed by 4 bases and J by 7 bases, leaving 17 bases between them. The CDR3 has 15 residues. Looked up from germline, CDR1 is SGHTA and CDR2 is FQGNSA. DNA of the CDR3: TGTGCCAGCAGCTCCCAAGCGCCAGGCATGAATGAGCAGTTCTTC. Its translation is CASSSQAPGMNEQFF.

The chain employs TRBV12-3 or TRBV12-4 and TRBJ1-5; unclear D gene. This CDR3 has 13 residues. V was trimmed by 1 base and J by 5 bases, leaving 6 bases between them. CDR3 DNA: TGTGCCAGCAGTTTAGAGGGCCATCAGCCCCAGCATTTT. Amino acids: CASSLEGHQPQHF.

This clone has a single count. This chain uses TRBV28 with TRBJ2-7; the match to TRBD2 covers 14 bases. Germline loops: CDR1 MDHEN, CDR2 SYDVKM. The ends lost 8 bases at V and 5 bases at J; junction bases unmatched: 5. The CDR3 runs to 14 residues. CDR3 DNA: TGTGCCAGCGGGGGACTAGCGGGAGTCAACGAGCAGTACTTC. This encodes CASGGLAGVNEQYF. Drawing the rest from reference TRBV28 and TRBJ2-7, the complete variable domain is DVKVTQSSRYLVKRTGEKVFLECVQDMDHENMFWYRQDPGLGLRLIYFSYDVKMKEKGDIPEGYSVSREKKERFSLILESASTNQTSMYLCASGGLAGVNEQYFGPGTRLTVT.

In this sample, this clone turned up a few times. This chain connects TRBV6-2 or TRBV6-3 to TRBJ2-1; 7 bases fit TRBD2. The V segment lost 5 bases and the J segment 5 bases; nucleotides outside the gene matches: 9. In germline, CDR1 is MNHEY, CDR2 SVGEGT. This CDR3 region has 15 residues. For the CDR3, the DNA is TGTGCCAGCAGTCGACTAGCTAGCGTCGACAATGAGCAGTTCTTC. Its protein product is CASSRLASVDNEQFF.

This rearrangement joins TRBV29-1 to TRBJ2-5; D uncertain. CDR3 length: 13 amino acids. Germline CDR1 reads SQVTM; CDR2 reads ANQGSEA. With 5 bases removed from V and 4 bases from J, the gap between germline ends came to 14 bases. CDR3 DNA sequence: TGCAGCGTTTCCATAACCGGAAGAGAGACCCAGTACTTC. The encoded protein is CSVSITGRETQYF.